Described below is a single T cell receptor (beta chain) sequence and its context. Its antigen is as yet unknown. The sample originates from a study of shared clonotypes between healthy human individuals. General study points: Generation probabilities were higher for clonotypes shared across all four sorted-subset donors than for unshared ones. Naive subsets, compared against memory subsets, generally had larger estimated richness values.

The genomic DNA of each subset was split evenly across several immunoSEQ plates. Sorted subsets were amplified in replicate PCRs using 200 to 250 ng DNA, about 30,000 T cell genomes. Assay used: immunoSEQ multiplex PCR; TCRdb lists only in-frame clones, some missing. The top ten clones hold approximately 1.5% of a sample with under 1,100,000 clones, 75% of them seen once. The sequence derives from a man aged 18 to 29 in good health. The sequenced sample was memory CD4+ T cells sorted from blood. The subset denotes: CD45RA-negative fraction.

The CDR3 sequence: CASSFGFLYGYTF. CDR3 DNA sequence: TGTGCCAGCAGCTTCGGGTTCCTCTATGGCTACACCTTC. The chain combines TRBV7-9 with TRBJ1-2; unclear D gene. The CDR3 runs to 13 residues. Germline V gene sequence: CDR1 SEHNR, CDR2 FQNEAQ (reference sequence). Trimming removed 3 bases at V and 4 bases at J, with 9 bases between. The full variable domain, completed using reference TRBV7-9 and TRBJ1-2, is DTGVSQNPRHKITKRGQNVTFRCDPISEHNRLYWYRQTLGQGPEFLTYFQNEAQLEKSRLLSDRFSAERPKGSFSTLEIQRTEQGDSAMYLCASSFGFLYGYTFGSGTRLTVV.